Each of the 22 T cell receptor beta chains below was sequenced from the same sample in a study of T-cell memory formation after mild COVID-19. MiXCR, applied by TCRdb to the 5' RACE reads, yields one record per CDR3 protein. This sample has 200,000 to 250,000 distinct CDR3 sequences, with about 15% found just once. The sequencing input was PBMCs or a T cell subset sorted from them (not recorded which). These receptors all stem from a man younger than 35 who had mild COVID-19 (a few samples of this study predate the infection). Cell type and time point are not known.

There are a few counts of this clonotype. This CDR3 reads CASNPVSGGELFF. DNA of the CDR3: TGCGCCAGCAACCCCGTGTCCGGCGGGGAGCTGTTTTTT. This chain joins TRBV5-1 and TRBJ2-2; no firm D call. The CDR3 covers 13 residues. Germline V gives CDR1 SGHRS, CDR2 YFSETQ. Deletions cut 6 bases from V and 7 bases from J, with 13 bases between.

This clonotype has at least ten counts. The chain joins TRBV4-3 to TRBJ1-4; a possible D gene is TRBD1 (5 bases). Germline loops: CDR1 LGHNA, CDR2 YSLEER. The V end was cut by 4 bases, the J end by 6 bases, with 12 bases between. The CDR3 runs 14 residues. This chain's CDR3 is CASSPGRQDEKLFF. The CDR3 nucleotides read TGCGCCAGCAGCCCGGGGCGCCAGGATGAAAAACTGTTTTTT.

The chain joins TRBV5-6 to TRBJ2-7; 8 nucleotides align to TRBD1. This CDR3 is 17 amino acids long. CDR1 and CDR2 from the germline V gene are SGHDT and YYEEEE. Unmatched junction bases numbered 16, after V lost 4 bases and J lost 4 bases. CDR3 in DNA: TGTGCCAGCAGCCCAGCGAGTTTGAGGACAGGGCATTACGAGCAGTACTTC. Residues: CASSPASLRTGHYEQYF.

V gene TRBV6-2 or TRBV6-3 combines with J gene TRBJ2-5; 9 bases map to TRBD2. The length of the CDR3 is 15 residues. Germline lookup yields CDR1 MNHEY and CDR2 SVGEGT. V lost 2 bases to trimming and J lost 5 bases; unmatched junction nucleotides: 6. CDR3 amino acids: CASSYPRGGSETQYF. The CDR3 DNA sequence: TGTGCCAGCAGTTACCCGCGGGGGGGCTCGGAGACCCAGTACTTC.

This clonotype was counted a few times. The chain links TRBV7-9 to TRBJ1-1; TRBD1 matches 7 bases. Germline V gene lookup returns CDR1 SEHNR and CDR2 FQNEAQ (reference sequence). This CDR3 has 15 residues. With V trimmed by 7 bases and J by 1 base, 9 bases remained unmatched. The CDR3 DNA is TGTGCCAGCACCCCTTGGGGACAGCAGAACACTGAAGCTTTCTTT. It translates to CASTPWGQQNTEAFF.

V usage is TRBV7-9 and J usage is TRBJ1-2; D not certain. The germline CDR1 and CDR2 sequences are SEHNR and FQNEAQ (reference sequence). The CDR3 extends over 17 amino acids. Trimming removed 5 bases at V and 0 bases at J, with 19 bases between. The CDR3 nucleotides read TGTGCCAGCAGCCCCTCGTTTCCAGACTGGGCTAACTATGGCTACACCTTC. It codes for CASSPSFPDWANYGYTF.

The gene calls are TRBV7-6 and TRBJ1-2; D perhaps matches TRBD1 (5 bases). This CDR3 contains 15 residues. Germline CDR1 and CDR2: SGHVS and FNYEAQ. V was cut by 5 bases and J by 5 bases, with 18 bases left in between. CDR3 amino acids: CASSPQAGITYGYTF. In DNA form, the CDR3 reads TGTGCCAGCAGCCCTCAGGCAGGGATTACGTATGGCTACACCTTC.

In this sample, this clonotype turned up a few times. In DNA, the CDR3 is TGCAGTTTCAGGGGTACGAATAACTATGGCTACACCTTC. Protein product: CSFRGTNNYGYTF. The chain combines TRBV20-1 with TRBJ1-2, with D tentatively TRBD1 (6 bases). Germline CDR1 DFQATT, CDR2 SNEGSKA (reference sequence). The V gene lost 8 bases and the J gene lost 1 base, with 14 bases spanning the gap. The CDR3 covers 13 residues.

This clonotype was observed at least ten times. The gene calls are TRBV5-1 and TRBJ1-5; TRBD1 might be the D (5 bases). V dropped 4 bases and J dropped 5 bases, with 13 bases sitting between them. From germline, CDR1 is SGHRS and CDR2 YFSETQ. The CDR3 covers 14 residues. CDR3 bases: TGCGCCAGCAGCCTTGGTTGGGGGGATCAGCCCCAGCATTTT. Amino acid sequence: CASSLGWGDQPQHF.

This CDR3 is CASSLDRGKGEQFF. The CDR3 DNA reads as TGTGCCAGCAGCCTGGACAGGGGTAAGGGTGAGCAGTTCTTC. The V and J genes are TRBV11-1 and TRBJ2-1, with TRBD1 identical over 9 bases. The CDR3 runs to 14 residues. CDR1 and CDR2 from the germline V gene are SGHAT and FQDESV (reference sequence). V gave up 5 bases and J gave up 9 bases; unmatched junction bases: 8.

The V gene is TRBV18, the J gene TRBJ2-7; unclear D gene. V lost 2 bases and J 3 bases, leaving 8 bases between the germline ends. The CDR3 runs to 13 residues. Per the germline V gene, CDR1 is KGHSH and CDR2 is LQKENI. The CDR3 coding sequence is TGTGCCAGCTCACCAAGCGAGTTCTACGAGCAGTACGTC. Translation gives CASSPSEFYEQYV.

The chain uses TRBV11-2 and TRBJ2-3, with no clear D. The CDR3 consists of 14 residues. From germline, CDR1 is SGHAT and CDR2 FQNNGV. V dropped 2 bases and J dropped 4 bases, with 10 bases sitting between them. CDR3 residues: CASSLSWFADTQYF. CDR3 bases: TGTGCCAGCAGCTTAAGTTGGTTCGCAGATACGCAGTATTTT.

The J gene is TRBJ1-1, the V gene TRBV20-1; TRBD1 matches at 7 bases. The CDR3 covers 18 residues. V lost 0 bases to trimming and J lost 3 bases; unmatched junction nucleotides: 16. Germline CDR1 DFQATT, CDR2 SNEGSKA (reference sequence). The CDR3 loop reads CSARDFVTGSSRDTEAFF. The CDR3 DNA is TGCAGTGCTAGAGATTTCGTGACAGGGTCATCGAGGGACACTGAAGCTTTCTTT.

This clonotype was detected a few times. The V gene is TRBV3-1, the J gene TRBJ2-7, with TRBD1 matching over 9 bases. The CDR3 extends over 15 amino acids. The germline V gene has CDR1 LGHDT and CDR2 YNNKEL (reference sequence). V dropped 4 bases and J dropped 5; count of bases not matched to a gene: 9. CDR3: CASSPDRDRVDEQYF. As DNA, the CDR3 is TGTGCCAGCAGCCCGGATCGGGACAGGGTCGACGAGCAGTACTTC.

This chain uses TRBV6-5 with TRBJ1-1, with D maybe TRBD1 (5 bases). Looked up from germline, CDR1 is MNHEY and CDR2 is SVGAGI. The CDR3 runs to 14 residues. Between the trimmed V and J ends, which lost 0 bases and 10 bases, there was a span of 15 bases. CDR3 residues: CASSYSAQQAAAFF. The CDR3 DNA reads TGTGCCAGCAGTTACTCGGCCCAACAGGCAGCAGCTTTCTTT.

This chain uses TRBV20-1 with TRBJ1-1; 7 bases are shared with TRBD1. This CDR3 region has 11 residues. Germline assignment: CDR1 DFQATT and CDR2 SNEGSKA (reference sequence). The CDR3 spells CRGQLNTEAFF. The CDR3 nucleotides read TGCAGGGGACAGTTGAACACTGAAGCTTTCTTT.

The rearrangement uses TRBV6-2 or TRBV6-3 and TRBJ2-6, with 8 bases fitting TRBD1. Trimming cost V 6 bases and J 4 bases; bases outside gene matches: 5. CDR1 and CDR2 (germline): MNHEY, SVGEGT. This CDR3 spans 15 amino acids. The CDR3 region has the DNA TGTGCCAGCAGCCTCAGACAGGGGGGGGCCAACGTCCTGACTTTC. Translated: CASSLRQGGANVLTF.

The rearrangement uses TRBV10-2 and TRBJ2-3; 11 nucleotides agree with TRBD2. CDR3 length equals 14 residues. Trimming cost V 10 bases and J 2 bases; bases outside gene matches: 5. CDR1 and CDR2 from the germline V gene are WSHSY and SAAADI. CDR3 amino acids: CATLAGGTTDTQYF. CDR3 sequence (DNA): TGCGCCACCTTAGCGGGGGGGACCACAGATACGCAGTATTTT.

V gene TRBV7-8 combines with J gene TRBJ1-5; no definite D call. The CDR3 runs to 17 residues. Trimming left V 5 bases short and J 0 bases short, with 17 bases between. Germline assignment: CDR1 SGHVS and CDR2 FQNEAQ. For the CDR3, the DNA is TGTGCCAGCAGCGCCGGGGAGGCGGTTTATAGCAATCAGCCCCAGCATTTT. It codes for CASSAGEAVYSNQPQHF.

This chain connects TRBV19 to TRBJ1-1; D is perhaps TRBD1 (5 bases). Germline assignment: CDR1 LNHDA and CDR2 SQIVND (reference sequence). This CDR3 spans 10 amino acids. V was pared by 8 bases and J by 6 bases, with 7 bases between. CDR3 sequence: CASWGPEAFF. As DNA, the CDR3 is TGTGCCAGTTGGGGCCCTGAAGCTTTCTTT. Together with reference TRBV19 and TRBJ1-1, the CDR3 gives the full variable domain: DGGITQSPKYLFRKEGQNVTLSCEQNLNHDAMYWYRQDPGQGLRLIYYSQIVNDFQKGDIAEGYSVSREKKESFPLTVTSAQKNPTAFYLCASWGPEAFFGQGTRLTVV.

This clonotype was seen only a few times. The chain couples TRBV20-1 to TRBJ2-5; 13 bases are a match to TRBD2. Germline CDR1 and CDR2: DFQATT and SNEGSKA (reference sequence). J lost 0 bases, V lost 6 bases, and 7 bases had no gene match. This CDR3 is 16 amino acids long. Here the CDR3 reads CSARGTSGVYQETQYF. The CDR3 DNA follows: TGCAGTGCGCGTGGGACTAGCGGGGTTTACCAAGAGACCCAGTACTTC.

V usage is TRBV7-3 and J usage is TRBJ2-7, with D perhaps TRBD2 (6 bases). The CDR3 is 15 amino acids. V dropped 0 bases and J dropped 0 bases, with 9 bases sitting between them. CDR1 and CDR2 (germline): SGHTA, FQGTGA. CDR3 amino acids: CASSLTSEGSYEQYF. The CDR3 DNA reads as TGTGCCAGCAGCTTAACGTCGGAGGGCTCCTACGAGCAGTACTTC.